The present T cell receptor (beta chain) was sequenced within a study of T cells in Graves' hyperthyroidism and ophthalmopathy. Germline values: CDR1 SGHTA, CDR2 FQGNSA. CDR3 length: 18 amino acids. Of note for this clonotype: One junction end disagrees with the germline gene, perhaps due to a read error.

PBMCs were sourced from more than 9 ml fresh peripheral blood. Amplified TCR beta CDR3 regions derived from RNA transcripts. The HTBI primer set was used in a first-round RT-PCR of the TCR CDR3. Each CDR3 protein gets one entry after TCRdb re-called the multiplex PCR reads with MiXCR. The data contain more than 75,000 distinct CDR3 sequences, just over 50% of them singletons. The chain uses TRBV7-2 and TRBJ2-7, with 7 bases that match TRBD2. This clonotype was obtained from a woman between 35 and 50 years old with Graves' hyperthyroidism. What was sequenced was blood. The CDR3 reads CVSSRVPREWGRPYEQYF. CDR3 nucleotide sequence: TGTGTCAGCAGCCGGGTACCGCGGGAGTGGGGCCGGCCTTACGAGCAGTACTTC.